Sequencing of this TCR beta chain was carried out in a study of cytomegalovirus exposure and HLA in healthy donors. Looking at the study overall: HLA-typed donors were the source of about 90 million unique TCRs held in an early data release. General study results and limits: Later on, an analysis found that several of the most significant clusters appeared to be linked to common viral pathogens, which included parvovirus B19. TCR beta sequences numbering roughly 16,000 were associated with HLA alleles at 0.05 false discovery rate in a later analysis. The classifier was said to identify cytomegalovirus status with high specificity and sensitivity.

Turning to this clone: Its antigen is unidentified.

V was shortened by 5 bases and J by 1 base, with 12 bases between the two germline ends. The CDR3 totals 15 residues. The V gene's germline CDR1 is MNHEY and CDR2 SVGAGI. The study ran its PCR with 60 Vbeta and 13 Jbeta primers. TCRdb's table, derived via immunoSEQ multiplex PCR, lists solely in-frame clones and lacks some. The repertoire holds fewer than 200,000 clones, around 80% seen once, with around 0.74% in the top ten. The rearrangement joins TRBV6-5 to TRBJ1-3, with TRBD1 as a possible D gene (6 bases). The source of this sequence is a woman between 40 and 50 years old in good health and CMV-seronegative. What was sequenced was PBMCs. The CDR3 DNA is TGTGCCAGCAGTAATACAGGGAAATCTGGAAACACCATATATTTT. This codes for CASSNTGKSGNTIYF.